The 17 T cell receptor beta chains listed next were all sequenced from one sample in a study of lymphopenia after photon versus proton radiotherapy. The protocol was immunoSEQ multiplex PCR, while the TCRdb copy is restricted to in-frame clones and leaves out a portion. The sample includes more than 35,000 clones, more than 70% of them seen just once. The starting material was peripheral blood, obtained from a patient treated with photon-based radiotherapy. The source of these receptors is a man aged 50 or older with gastric cancer.

CDR3 coding DNA: TGTGCCAGCAGTGGCGGACAGGGGCAGTTCTTC. Encoded protein: CASSGGQGQFF. V usage is TRBV6-4 and J usage is TRBJ2-1; 8 bases fit TRBD1. This CDR3 spans 11 amino acids. The V gene end was trimmed by 4 bases and the J gene end by 12 bases; junction bases not matched to a gene: 2. Germline CDR1 MRHNA, CDR2 SNTAGT.

The V call is TRBV11-2, the J call TRBJ1-2, with TRBD1 identical over 9 bases. Germline V gene lookup returns CDR1 SGHAT and CDR2 FQNNGV. The CDR3 is made up of 13 amino acids. V lost 5 bases and J lost 7; bases outside the gene matches: 5. CDR3 nucleotide sequence: TGTGCCAGCAGCCGCGACAGGGGGATTGGCTACACCTTC. Encoded protein: CASSRDRGIGYTF.

As DNA, the CDR3 is TGCGCCAGCAGCTGGGACGGACGCTCCTACAATGAGCAGTTCTTC. This translates into CASSWDGRSYNEQFF. The chain is built from TRBV5-1 and TRBJ2-1; the D call may be TRBD1 or TRBD2 (5 bases each). Trimming took off 3 bases at V and 0 bases at J, with 10 bases between the two ends. The length of the CDR3 is 15 residues. From germline, CDR1 is SGHRS and CDR2 YFSETQ.

The rearrangement links TRBV28 to TRBJ2-7; D gene uncertain. This CDR3 region has 13 residues. Germline loops: CDR1 MDHEN, CDR2 SYDVKM. The V end lost 2 bases, the J end lost 3 bases, and 8 bases lay between the germline ends. The CDR3 loop is CASSLRTVYEQYF. As DNA, the CDR3 is TGTGCCAGCAGTTTACGTACGGTCTACGAGCAGTACTTC. The entire variable domain, with the rest obtained from reference TRBV28 and TRBJ2-7, is as follows: DVKVTQSSRYLVKRTGEKVFLECVQDMDHENMFWYRQDPGLGLRLIYFSYDVKMKEKGDIPEGYSVSREKKERFSLILESASTNQTSMYLCASSLRTVYEQYFGPGTRLTVT.

This rearrangement joins TRBV5-6 to TRBJ1-2; TRBD1 matches at 10 bases. Trimming at V came to 5 bases and at J to 3 bases, leaving 4 bases not matched to a gene. Germline V gene sequence: CDR1 SGHDT, CDR2 YYEEEE. This CDR3 contains 14 residues. The CDR3 region has the DNA TGTGCCAGCAGGGGGACAGGGGAGGACTATGGCTACACCTTC. Translation: CASRGTGEDYGYTF.

This clone was detected only once. CDR3 nucleotides: TGTGCCAGCAGTTTAAGCCAGGGAGACAATCAGCCCCAGCATTTT. Translated: CASSLSQGDNQPQHF. This chain joins TRBV27 and TRBJ1-5, with a tentative D call TRBD1 (5 bases). This CDR3 has 15 amino acids. Germline loops: CDR1 MNHEY, CDR2 SMNVEV (reference sequence). V shed 2 bases and J shed 3 bases, with 11 bases lying between them.

This rearrangement joins TRBV30 to TRBJ1-2; D is possibly TRBD1 (5 bases). V dropped 3 bases and J dropped 4 bases, with 12 bases sitting between them. The CDR3 runs to 13 residues. CDR1 GTSNPN and CDR2 SVGIG come from the germline V gene (reference sequence). DNA for the CDR3: TGTGCCTGGAGGCAGGGCTGGTTCTATGGCTACACCTTC. As protein: CAWRQGWFYGYTF.

This clone was counted between two and nine times. V is TRBV15 and J is TRBJ1-4; D may be TRBD1 (6 bases). Germline assignment: CDR1 LNHNV and CDR2 YYDKDF (reference sequence). This CDR3 is built from 16 residues. Trimming removed 4 bases at V and 0 bases at J, with 12 bases between. The CDR3, as DNA: TGTGCCACCAGCATAGACAGGTTATCAACTAATGAAAAACTGTTTTTT. Residues: CATSIDRLSTNEKLFF. Full variable domain (missing parts from reference TRBV15 and TRBJ1-4): DAMVIQNPRYQVTQFGKPVTLSCSQTLNHNVMYWYQQKSSQAPKLLFHYYDKDFNNEADTPDNFQSRRPNTSFCFLDIRSPGLGDTAMYLCATSIDRLSTNEKLFFGSGTQLSVL.

The V call is TRBV18, the J call TRBJ2-7; no definite D call. Per the germline V gene, CDR1 is KGHSH and CDR2 is LQKENI. The CDR3 consists of 15 residues. V lost 2 bases, J lost 2 bases, and 13 bases lay in between. CDR3 sequence (DNA): TGTGCCAGCTCACCAAGCCTAGATTTTCCCTACGAGCAGTACTTC. It translates to CASSPSLDFPYEQYF.

The chain joins TRBV4-1 to TRBJ2-5; D is perhaps TRBD1 or TRBD2 (6 bases each). In germline, CDR1 is MGHRA, CDR2 YSYEKL. CDR3 length: 16 residues. V lost 1 base, J lost 1 base, and 13 bases lay in between. In DNA form, the CDR3 reads TGCGCCAGCAGCCAAGGGGGGGCGAGGGTCCAAGAGACCCAGTACTTC. Its translation is CASSQGGARVQETQYF.

This sequence joins TRBV6-1 and TRBJ2-1; 11 nucleotides line up with TRBD2. The CDR3 is made up of 16 amino acids. The junction had 5 bases not matched to a gene; V was cut back by 1 base and J by 6 bases. Germline values: CDR1 MNHNS, CDR2 SASEGT. The DNA of the CDR3 is TGTGCCAGCAGTGAAGGGGGTAGCGGGAGGGCCAATGAGCAGTTCTTC. Translated, it gives CASSEGGSGRANEQFF.

V usage is TRBV11-2 and J usage is TRBJ2-7; 9 positions match TRBD2. The CDR3 covers 15 residues. V shed 5 bases and J 2 bases; nucleotides not matched to a gene: 7. Germline CDR1 is SGHAT and CDR2 is FQNNGV. The CDR3 reads CASSPRTSETYEQYF. CDR3 DNA: TGTGCCAGCAGCCCCCGGACTAGCGAAACCTACGAGCAGTACTTC.

J is TRBJ2-1 and V is TRBV14; D is perhaps TRBD1 or TRBD2 (6 bases each). In germline, CDR1 is SGHDN, CDR2 FVKESK. This CDR3 has 16 amino acids. Trimming removed 2 bases at V and 4 bases at J, with 15 bases between. The CDR3 here is CASSQRGRETYNEQFF. CDR3 nucleotide sequence: TGTGCCAGCAGCCAACGGGGGCGGGAAACTTACAATGAGCAGTTCTTC. Variable domain in full (rest from reference TRBV14 and TRBJ2-1): EAGVTQFPSHSVIEKGQTVTLRCDPISGHDNLYWYRRVMGKEIKFLLHFVKESKQDESGMPNNRFLAERTGGTYSTLKVQPAELEDSGVYFCASSQRGRETYNEQFFGPGTRLTVL.

The chain employs TRBV5-6 and TRBJ2-5; no reliable D call. CDR1 is SGHDT and CDR2 is YYEEEE in the germline V gene. This CDR3 spans 14 amino acids. Trimming removed 4 bases at V and 5 bases at J, with 15 bases between. CDR3 residues: CASSRVAVGETQYF. As DNA, the CDR3 is TGTGCCAGCAGCCGGGTGGCCGTAGGGGAGACCCAGTACTTC.

V usage is TRBV6-5 and J usage is TRBJ1-6; D is unclear. This CDR3 has 14 amino acids. Germline V gene sequence: CDR1 MNHEY, CDR2 SVGAGI. V lost 2 bases to trimming and J lost 10 bases, with 12 bases between them. The CDR3 DNA sequence: TGTGCCAGCAGTTACGAGGCCGGGGTATCACCCCTCCACTTT. The encoded protein is CASSYEAGVSPLHF.

V usage is TRBV4-1 and J usage is TRBJ2-2; D remains ambiguous. The CDR3 runs 15 residues. Between the trimmed V and J ends, which lost 2 bases and 6 bases, there was a span of 13 bases. The germline CDR1 and CDR2 sequences are MGHRA and YSYEKL. The CDR3 loop is CASSQILVFPGELFF. CDR3 DNA: TGCGCCAGCAGCCAAATCTTGGTCTTCCCCGGGGAGCTGTTTTTT.

The V and J genes are TRBV4-1 and TRBJ2-1; 13 positions agree with TRBD2. J lost 4 bases, V lost 4 bases, and 7 bases had no gene match. CDR3 length equals 17 residues. Germline V gene data show CDR1 as MGHRA and CDR2 as YSYEKL. The CDR3 DNA reads as TGCGCCAGCAGCCCGGGACTAGCGGGAAGGAAGTACAATGAGCAGTTCTTC. Translation gives CASSPGLAGRKYNEQFF.